Listed below are T cell receptor beta chains from one sample, sequenced in a study of patients and donors after allogeneic stem cell transplantation. TCRdb itself ran the RT-PCR reads through MiXCR, one entry per CDR3 protein. The repertoire holds about 410,000 distinct CDR3 sequences, with roughly 16% as singletons. Sequencing used blood, either unsorted or a sorted T cell fraction (not recorded which). All receptors derive from a human donor who was either an allogeneic HSCT recipient or a stem cell or donor lymphocyte infusion donor (not recorded which). It is not recorded whose cells these are; they may come from a transplant donor. Each CDR3 is given without its conserved first and last residue. Fields, in order: V gene, CDR3 length, J gene, CDR3 protein.

TRBV5-1	13	TRBJ2-1	ASSLRTSGNNEQF
TRBV12-3/TRBV12-4	11	TRBJ2-1	ASSLASTATEF
TRBV12-5	13	TRBJ2-1	ASGNPGQGFNEQF
TRBV4-2	12	TRBJ2-5	ASSLTDREETQY
TRBV19	11	TRBJ1-1	ASTDGMNTEAF
TRBV29-1	12	TRBJ2-1	SVVGPKVYNEQF
TRBV6-2/TRBV6-3	12	TRBJ1-1	ASSYSGVGTEAF
TRBV5-1	15	TRBJ2-7	ASSLFAGQGKLDEQY
TRBV20-1	11	TRBJ1-5	SAPSRGGQPQH
TRBV4-3	15	TRBJ2-3	ASSHLSADRFPDTQY
TRBV5-1	16	TRBJ1-4	ASSLPPGTGKEREKLF
TRBV6-1	12	TRBJ2-7	ASSRDRLTYEQY
TRBV24-1	13	TRBJ2-6	ATSGQGNGANVLT
TRBV12-3/TRBV12-4	12	TRBJ1-5	ASSLRVHNQPQH
TRBV2	11	TRBJ2-1	ASSVPTRDEQF
TRBV24-1	16	TRBJ2-2	ATSDPGLAGGPSGELF
TRBV10-3	15	TRBJ1-2	AISESGASYDFYGYT
TRBV4-1	14	TRBJ2-3	ASSPRQGFSTDTQY
TRBV27	12	TRBJ2-3	ASRVTGGGDTQY
TRBV7-9	10	TRBJ1-4	ASSHAHEKLF
TRBV7-9	13	TRBJ2-7	ASSLGDRGFHEQY
TRBV9	13	TRBJ1-1	ASSVGGQANTEAF
TRBV29-1	13	TRBJ2-5	SVDRQGITQETQY
TRBV9	14	TRBJ2-3	ASSVHSPSPTDTQY
TRBV20-1	10	TRBJ1-2	SARKDGGGYT
TRBV15	16	TRBJ1-1	ATSRDPSGRSRNTEAF
TRBV20-1	13	TRBJ2-1	SARAPGLAGNEQF
TRBV4-2	17	TRBJ2-1	ASSHPVKRTSGRNNEQF